The present entry profiles one TCR beta chain with its context. The sample is drawn from a study of control samples from healthy donors and cancer patients. Method: immunoSEQ multiplex PCR; TCRdb's copy keeps in-frame clones and lacks some. The sample holds roughly 150,000 clones, around 90% seen once. The V gene's germline CDR1 is MNHEY and CDR2 SVGAGI. This CDR3 comprises 14 residues. Deletions cut 7 bases from V and 0 bases from J, with 13 bases between. What was sequenced was blood. The receptor's source is a man aged 25 to 45 in good health. J is TRBJ2-7 and V is TRBV6-5, with D perhaps given as TRBD1 or TRBD2 (5 bases each). The CDR3 spells CASNPGPYSYEQYF. DNA of the CDR3: TGTGCCAGCAACCCGGGACCGTACTCCTACGAGCAGTACTTC.